These 27 T cell receptor beta chains originate from one sample sequenced in a study of T cell repertoires in cytomegalovirus infection. Their cognate antigens are unknown. MiXCR was run by TCRdb on the reads, yielding one entry per CDR3 protein. The table shows under 150,000 distinct CDR3 sequences, with 20% to 30% occurring only once. The sequencing sample was made of PBMCs, sequenced either directly or after in vitro stimulation (not recorded which). These receptors were obtained from a human donor in good health (CMV status not recorded). Some clones in this sample may be carry-over from other donors' samples.

This clonotype was seen many times. J is TRBJ1-4 and V is TRBV7-6; D gene uncertain. Germline CDR1 SGHVS, CDR2 FNYEAQ. This CDR3 spans 13 amino acids. Deletions cut 5 bases from V and 3 bases from J, with 7 bases between. The CDR3 here is CASSVLANEKLFF. CDR3 DNA sequence: TGTGCCAGCAGCGTGCTGGCTAATGAAAAACTGTTTTTT. The complete variable domain, with remaining parts taken from reference TRBV7-6 and TRBJ1-4, reads GAGVSQSPRYKVTKRGQDVALRCDPISGHVSLYWYRQALGQGPEFLTYFNYEAQQDKSGLPNDRFSAERPEGSISTLTIQRTEQRDSAMYRCASSVLANEKLFFGSGTQLSVL.

In this sample, this clonotype turned up a few times. The rearrangement uses TRBV5-6 and TRBJ2-2; no reliable D call. CDR3 length: 14 residues. Trimming took off 1 base at V and 5 bases at J, with 9 bases between the two ends. Germline values: CDR1 SGHDT, CDR2 YYEEEE. The DNA of the CDR3 is TGTGCCAGCAGCTTGATGGGATCGACCGGGGAGCTGTTTTTT. This codes for CASSLMGSTGELFF.

This clonotype was seen more than once but under ten times. The chain recombines TRBV19 with TRBJ2-3; the D gene is possibly TRBD2 (5 bases). The CDR3 is 11 residues long. Germline assignment: CDR1 LNHDA and CDR2 SQIVND (reference sequence). V was clipped by 7 bases and J by 12 bases, with 14 bases between them. CDR3 loop: CASTMGSAQYF. The CDR3 DNA reads TGTGCCAGTACCATGGGGAGCGCACAGTATTTT.

The chain joins TRBV28 to TRBJ2-7; possibly TRBD2 for D (6 bases). Germline CDR1 is MDHEN and CDR2 is SYDVKM. This CDR3 has 14 amino acids. Trimming left V 5 bases short and J 4 bases short, with 15 bases between. In DNA form, the CDR3 reads TGTGCCAGCAGTATTGCGGGATTACTTTACGAGCAGTACTTC. Protein: CASSIAGLLYEQYF.

In this sample, this clonotype turned up a few times. The V call is TRBV7-6, the J call TRBJ2-5, with TRBD2 matching over 14 bases. This CDR3 has 16 residues. Germline CDR1 is SGHVS and CDR2 is FNYEAQ. J lost 5 bases, V lost 3 bases, and 5 bases had no gene match. CDR3 coding DNA: TGTGCCAGCAGCTTGGGGACTAGCGGGAGACAGGAGACCCAGTACTTC. Protein: CASSLGTSGRQETQYF.

This clonotype was recorded a few times. The CDR3 bases are TGTGCCAGCAGCCCCGACGGGGGATTCTCCTCTTCACCCCTCCACTTT. Translation gives CASSPDGGFSSSPLHF. The J gene is TRBJ1-6, the V gene TRBV5-4, with D possibly matching TRBD1 (5 bases). This CDR3 has 16 amino acids. The germline V gene has CDR1 SGHNT and CDR2 YYREEE (reference sequence). The V end was cut by 4 bases, the J end by 9 bases, with 20 bases between.

This clonotype was counted between two and nine times. The gene calls are TRBV10-3 and TRBJ2-5, with TRBD1 matching over 11 bases. Germline V gene lookup returns CDR1 ENHRY and CDR2 SYGVKD. This CDR3 has 14 residues. V lost 7 bases and J lost 2; bases outside the gene matches: 3. The CDR3 region is CAIKGTGGQETQYF. The CDR3 DNA reads TGTGCCATCAAAGGGACAGGGGGGCAAGAGACCCAGTACTTC.

The chain combines TRBV6-4 with TRBJ1-1; D remains ambiguous. Deletions cut 4 bases from V and 0 bases from J, with 6 bases between. The CDR3 extends over 13 amino acids. Germline CDR1 is MRHNA and CDR2 is SNTAGT. CDR3 sequence (DNA): TGTGCCAGCAGTGCTTCCGTGAACACTGAAGCTTTCTTT. Its translation is CASSASVNTEAFF.

This clonotype was found a few times. V usage is TRBV20-1 and J usage is TRBJ2-5; 11 bases map to TRBD1. The germline V gene has CDR1 DFQATT and CDR2 SNEGSKA (reference sequence). V shed 6 bases, J shed 3 bases, and the junction held 9 bases outside the gene matches. CDR3 length: 15 amino acids. CDR3 nucleotides: TGCAGTGCCACTACCGGGACAGGGGGTGAAGAGACCCAGTACTTC. The encoded protein is CSATTGTGGEETQYF.

There are a few counts of this clonotype. The rearrangement uses TRBV4-1 and TRBJ1-4, with D unresolved. The V and J ends lost 3 bases and 4 bases respectively, with 18 bases between them. This CDR3 contains 17 residues. Germline CDR1 reads MGHRA; CDR2 reads YSYEKL. CDR3 in amino acids: CASSHNLLLGFNEKLFF. The CDR3 region has the DNA TGCGCCAGCAGCCACAATCTTCTTTTAGGTTTTAATGAAAAACTGTTTTTT.

The CDR3 sequence: CASSFLRGMNNQPQHF. The CDR3 DNA follows: TGTGCCAGCAGCTTCCTCAGGGGGATGAACAATCAGCCCCAGCATTTT. J is TRBJ1-5 and V is TRBV7-2; 7 bases are a match to TRBD1. The CDR3 has 16 amino acids. Germline CDR1 and CDR2: SGHTA and FQGNSA. J lost 3 bases, V lost 3 bases, and 8 bases had no gene match.

This clonotype was detected a few times. The V call is TRBV4-3, the J call TRBJ2-1; TRBD2 aligns across 14 bases. Germline V gene sequence: CDR1 LGHNA, CDR2 YSLEER. Unmatched junction bases numbered 6, after V lost 5 bases and J lost 9 bases. This CDR3 is 15 amino acids long. CDR3 in amino acids: CASSSTSGRVAEQFF. The CDR3 nucleotides read TGCGCCAGCAGCTCGACTAGCGGGAGGGTCGCTGAGCAGTTCTTC.

The V call is TRBV20-1, the J call TRBJ1-5; D not resolved. Germline V gene data show CDR1 as DFQATT and CDR2 as SNEGSKA (reference sequence). Trimming pared 2 bases from V and 2 bases from J, leaving 16 bases between. The CDR3 is 16 residues long. The CDR3 DNA is TGCAGTGCTAGACAGACAATGAGCACCCGCAATCAGCCCCAGCATTTT. It yields the protein CSARQTMSTRNQPQHF.

The rearrangement uses TRBV7-8 and TRBJ2-6; D is tentatively TRBD1 or TRBD2 (5 bases each). CDR1 SGHVS and CDR2 FQNEAQ come from the germline V gene. V was cut by 4 bases and J by 2 bases, with 12 bases left in between. The CDR3 extends over 16 amino acids. Here the CDR3 reads CASSSIGGAGANVLTF. The DNA of the CDR3 is TGTGCCAGCAGCTCGATTGGGGGAGCTGGGGCCAACGTCCTGACTTTC. The entire variable domain, with the rest obtained from reference TRBV7-8 and TRBJ2-6, is as follows: GAGVSQSPRYKVAKRGQDVALRCDPISGHVSLFWYQQALGQGPEFLTYFQNEAQLDKSGLPSDRFFAERPEGSVSTLKIQRTQQEDSAVYLCASSSIGGAGANVLTFGAGSRLTVL.

The gene calls are TRBV5-6 and TRBJ1-2; D perhaps matches TRBD1 (5 bases). CDR3 size: 17 residues. The germline gives CDR1 SGHDT, CDR2 YYEEEE. V was trimmed by 1 base and J by 0 bases, leaving 16 bases between them. The CDR3 DNA is TGTGCCAGCAGCTTGCAGAAATCTTGGGGGACTAACTATGGCTACACCTTC. Translating it yields CASSLQKSWGTNYGYTF.

This clonotype was counted only a few times. This rearrangement joins TRBV20-1 to TRBJ2-6, with D unclear. Germline lookup yields CDR1 DFQATT and CDR2 SNEGSKA (reference sequence). Trimming shortened V by 3 bases and J by 0 bases, and 12 bases separated the two germline ends. The CDR3 extends over 16 amino acids. The CDR3 reads CSASTVSYSGANVLTF. The CDR3 DNA sequence: TGCAGTGCTAGTACAGTCTCTTACTCTGGGGCCAACGTCCTGACTTTC.

This clonotype came up many times. The chain uses TRBV28 and TRBJ2-2, with D maybe TRBD1 (5 bases). With 11 bases removed from V and 0 bases from J, the gap between germline ends came to 10 bases. Germline CDR1 is MDHEN and CDR2 is SYDVKM. CDR3 size: 13 residues. Here the CDR3 DNA reads TGTGCCTCCTGGGGCCCGAACACCGGGGAGCTGTTTTTT. This codes for CASWGPNTGELFF.

This clonotype has more than one count but fewer than ten. The chain joins TRBV11-3 to TRBJ1-1, with D possibly TRBD1 on 5 matching bases. CDR1 is SGHNT and CDR2 is YENEEA in the germline V gene. Trimming pared 6 bases from V and 0 bases from J, leaving 14 bases between. The length of the CDR3 is 15 residues. This CDR3 reads CASRPGTGMNTEAFF. CDR3 sequence (DNA): TGTGCCAGCAGGCCCGGGACGGGAATGAACACTGAAGCTTTCTTT. Filled out from reference TRBV11-3 and TRBJ1-1, the complete variable domain reads EAGVVQSPRYKIIEKKQPVAFWCNPISGHNTLYWYLQNLGQGPELLIRYENEEAVDDSQLPKDRFSAERLKGVDSTLKIQPAELGDSAVYLCASRPGTGMNTEAFFGQGTRLTVV.

In this sample, this clonotype turned up many times. This chain joins TRBV11-2 and TRBJ2-3; 7 nucleotides agree with TRBD2. There are 16 residues in the CDR3. The germline CDR1 and CDR2 sequences are SGHAT and FQNNGV. Unmatched junction bases numbered 13, after V lost 5 bases and J lost 5 bases. The CDR3 nucleotides read TGTGCCAGCAGCCAGAGCGGGGCGGGGGTCAAAGATACGCAGTATTTT. Translation gives CASSQSGAGVKDTQYF.

The chain joins TRBV7-9 to TRBJ2-3; tentative D call: TRBD2 (5 bases). Germline values: CDR1 SEHNR, CDR2 FQNEAQ (reference sequence). The germline V and J ends were trimmed by 0 bases and 0 bases, with 10 bases remaining between them. CDR3 length: 16 residues. CDR3: CASSLAIATSTDTQYF. The CDR3, as DNA: TGTGCCAGCAGCTTAGCGATAGCGACCAGCACAGATACGCAGTATTTT.

This clonotype appeared a few times. The chain is built from TRBV24-1 and TRBJ2-1; TRBD2 might be the D (5 bases). The CDR3 contains 14 residues. V gave up 3 bases and J gave up 8 bases, with 13 bases separating them. The germline CDR1 and CDR2 sequences are KGHDR and SFDVKD. CDR3 sequence: CATSDPTGSDEQFF. CDR3 DNA: TGTGCCACCAGTGATCCGACGGGTAGCGATGAGCAGTTCTTC.

In this sample, this clonotype turned up many times. The gene calls are TRBV7-8 and TRBJ1-1; D unresolved. V was pared by 5 bases and J by 0 bases, with 13 bases between. The germline CDR1 and CDR2 sequences are SGHVS and FQNEAQ. The CDR3 is 15 amino acids. The CDR3 sequence: CASSPAVLLNTEAFF. The CDR3, as DNA: TGTGCCAGCAGCCCGGCCGTATTGTTGAACACTGAAGCTTTCTTT.

This clonotype was found a few times. The chain recombines TRBV11-3 with TRBJ2-2; D might be TRBD1 (6 bases). Deletions cut 3 bases from V and 5 bases from J, with 10 bases between. CDR1 SGHNT and CDR2 YENEEA come from the germline V gene. The CDR3 is 14 residues long. The CDR3 DNA reads as TGTGCCAGCAGCTTGACAGGACGGACCGGGGAGCTGTTTTTT. Its translation is CASSLTGRTGELFF.

This clonotype is deemed medium-sized. This rearrangement joins TRBV7-2 to TRBJ2-3; 12 bases map to TRBD2. Germline V gene sequence: CDR1 SGHTA, CDR2 FQGNSA. Losses at the gene ends were 5 bases for V and 0 bases for J; bases not matched to a gene: 6. CDR3 size: 17 residues. Here the CDR3 reads CASSLRTSGVSTDTQYF. The CDR3, as DNA: TGTGCCAGCAGCCTCCGGACTAGCGGGGTTAGCACAGATACGCAGTATTTT.

This clonotype was observed once. The chain is built from TRBV19 and TRBJ1-5, with TRBD1 matching over 8 bases. The trim removed 6 bases at V and 6 bases at J, leaving 13 bases unmatched. The CDR3 spans 16 residues. Germline CDR1 LNHDA, CDR2 SQIVND (reference sequence). The CDR3 region has the DNA TGTGCCAGTAGCAGGGGGCAGGTCCAGGCAGGTCAGCCCCAGCATTTT. Its translation: CASSRGQVQAGQPQHF.

This clonotype was observed at least ten times. This chain uses TRBV7-2 with TRBJ1-5; maybe TRBD1 (5 bases). This CDR3 comprises 15 residues. The V gene lost 5 bases and the J gene lost 3 bases, with 14 bases spanning the gap. Germline V CDR1 and CDR2: SGHTA, FQGNSA. The CDR3 sequence: CASSPSRVDNQPQHF. CDR3 DNA sequence: TGTGCCAGCAGCCCGTCCAGGGTAGACAATCAGCCCCAGCATTTT.

The table lists this clonotype with a few counts. This rearrangement joins TRBV4-1 to TRBJ2-1; no clear D gene. Looked up from germline, CDR1 is MGHRA and CDR2 is YSYEKL. V lost 0 bases and J lost 12, with 12 bases in between. CDR3 length: 13 amino acids. CDR3 in DNA: TGCGCCAGCAGCCAAGATCGGAACTTTGGGCAGTTCTTC. This codes for CASSQDRNFGQFF.